Listed below are T cell receptor beta chains from one sample, sequenced in a study of OX40 agonist ivuxolimab in advanced cancers. The method was immunoSEQ multiplex PCR; TCRdb's version includes in-frame clones alone and lacks a portion of them. This repertoire shows about 75,000 clones, roughly nine tenths found once; its top ten account for about 0.35%. The sequencing here drew on CD4+ or CD8+ T cells sorted from blood, taken in a trial of the OX40 agonist ivuxolimab. The origin of the receptors is an adult with an advanced solid tumor such as melanoma, head and neck, liver or kidney cancer. CDR3s include the opening cysteine and the closing phenylalanine or tryptophan. Fields, in order: J gene, V gene, D gene, clone size, CDR3 DNA, CDR3 protein. A D gene is named only where the DNA matches it firmly. Where a row states a size, it is once, few, many or the class of an expanded clone; other rows omit it.

J: TRBJ2-3
V: TRBV7-9
D: TRBD2
size: NA
DNA: TGTGCCTGTGAGCGGGGGAGCACAGATACGCAGTATTTT
CDR3: CACERGSTDTQYF

J: TRBJ2-2
V: TRBV27
D: NA
size: NA
DNA: TGTGCCAGCAGTTTATCGATAATCGACGGGGAGCTGTTTTTT
CDR3: CASSLSIIDGELFF

J: TRBJ1-5
V: TRBV25-1
D: TRBD1
size: NA
DNA: TGTGCCAGCAGTGAGCGACCTAGGACAGGGGGGCAGCCCCAGCATTTT
CDR3: CASSERPRTGGQPQHF

J: TRBJ1-2
V: TRBV28
D: NA
size: NA
DNA: TGTGCCAGCAGTGCCCCCGGATTGGGCTACACCTTC
CDR3: CASSAPGLGYTF

J: TRBJ2-5
V: TRBV11-2
D: NA
size: NA
DNA: TGTGCCAGCAGCTTGGGACGGAGAGAGACCCAGTACTTC
CDR3: CASSLGRRETQYF

J: TRBJ1-5
V: TRBV11-2
D: TRBD1
size: NA
DNA: TGTGCCAGCAGCTCGCTAGGGGGCAGCAATCAGCCCCAGCATTTT
CDR3: CASSSLGGSNQPQHF

J: TRBJ2-7
V: TRBV30
D: NA
size: NA
DNA: TGTGCCTGGAGTGGACAGGATTCGGGGGAGCAGTACTTC
CDR3: CAWSGQDSGEQYF

J: TRBJ2-7
V: TRBV25-1
D: NA
size: NA
DNA: TGTGCCAGCAGTGTTTTTACTCATAGTAGTATCTACGAGCAGTACTTC
CDR3: CASSVFTHSSIYEQYF

J: TRBJ2-1
V: TRBV19
D: NA
size: NA
DNA: TGTGCCAGTACAGAATCCCAATTCAATGAGCAGTTCTTC
CDR3: CASTESQFNEQFF

J: TRBJ1-1
V: TRBV27
D: TRBD1
size: NA
DNA: TGTGCCAGCAGTTCAATACAGGGGAGAGGAACTGAAGCTTTCTTT
CDR3: CASSSIQGRGTEAFF

J: TRBJ2-1
V: TRBV7-8
D: TRBD2
size: NA
DNA: TGTGCCAGCAGCTCCGGCTTGAGTAGCGGGGGACCCCTGGGATACAATGAGCAGTTCTTC
CDR3: CASSSGLSSGGPLGYNEQFF

J: TRBJ2-3
V: TRBV18
D: NA
size: few
DNA: TGTGCCAGCTCACCGTCGTCGAGCGACACTAGCACAGATACGCAGTATTTT
CDR3: CASSPSSSDTSTDTQYF

J: TRBJ2-4
V: TRBV28
D: TRBD1
size: once
DNA: TGTGCCAGCAGTTTAAGGGGACAGGGACGTAACATTCAGTACTTC
CDR3: CASSLRGQGRNIQYF

J: TRBJ2-5
V: TRBV10-3
D: TRBD2
size: NA
DNA: TGTGCCATCAGTGGGACATTCGGGGGGGAGACCCAGTACTTC
CDR3: CAISGTFGGETQYF

J: TRBJ1-4
V: TRBV9
D: TRBD1
size: NA
DNA: TGTGCCAGCAGCGCGGAGACAGGGAGACTTCCAGAAAAACTGTTTTTT
CDR3: CASSAETGRLPEKLFF

J: TRBJ2-2
V: TRBV10-1
D: NA
size: NA
DNA: TGCGCCAGCGGGGGTCACACCGGGGAGCTGTTTTTT
CDR3: CASGGHTGELFF

J: TRBJ2-3
V: TRBV19
D: NA
size: NA
DNA: TGTGCCAGTAGTATAGGGACTACGGGGGCGGGGGATACGCAGTATTTT
CDR3: CASSIGTTGAGDTQYF

J: TRBJ2-5
V: TRBV2
D: NA
size: once
DNA: TGTGCCAGCATTGCTACCGGACAGTTGGAGACCCAGTACTTC
CDR3: CASIATGQLETQYF

J: TRBJ2-7
V: TRBV5-5
D: NA
size: NA
DNA: TGTGCCAGCAGCTTGGTCGCCCAGCCCTCCTACGAGCAGTACTTC
CDR3: CASSLVAQPSYEQYF

J: TRBJ2-1
V: TRBV6-1
D: NA
size: NA
DNA: TGTGCCAGCAGTTACGGGTTTTTTCAGGTCTTC
CDR3: CASSYGFFQVF

J: TRBJ2-5
V: TRBV29-1
D: TRBD2
size: NA
DNA: TGCAGCGTTTGGGGGAGGGCCGGGGAGACCCAGTACTTC
CDR3: CSVWGRAGETQYF

J: TRBJ2-2
V: TRBV27
D: NA
size: once
DNA: TGTGCCAGCAGTTACATGACAGTCGGCACCGGGGAGCTGTTTTTT
CDR3: CASSYMTVGTGELFF

J: TRBJ2-5
V: TRBV5-1
D: TRBD1
size: NA
DNA: TGCGCCAGCAGCGTAGGACTTACAGGGGAAGAGACCCAGTACTTC
CDR3: CASSVGLTGEETQYF

J: TRBJ1-1
V: TRBV7-9
D: TRBD1
size: NA
DNA: TGTGCCAGCAGCTTAGGACAGGGTGAAGCTTTCTTT
CDR3: CASSLGQGEAFF

J: TRBJ2-5
V: TRBV5-1
D: NA
size: NA
DNA: TGCGCCAGCAGCTTGCAGGGTGGGCAAGAGACCCAGTACTTC
CDR3: CASSLQGGQETQYF

J: TRBJ2-7
V: TRBV7-2
D: NA
size: NA
DNA: TGTGCCAGCAGTGTAGCGGTGGCCTCCTACGAGCAGTACTTC
CDR3: CASSVAVASYEQYF

J: TRBJ2-1
V: TRBV11-3
D: NA
size: once
DNA: TGTGCCAGCAGCTTAGATGTGGGCGGGGCGTACAATGAGCAGTTCTTC
CDR3: CASSLDVGGAYNEQFF

J: TRBJ1-1
V: TRBV27
D: NA
size: NA
DNA: TGTGCCAGCGGTCAGCAGAACACTGAAGCTTTCTTT
CDR3: CASGQQNTEAFF

J: TRBJ2-5
V: TRBV7-2
D: NA
size: NA
DNA: TGTGCCAGCTGCCTCAGGGCGGAGGAGACCCAGTACTTC
CDR3: CASCLRAEETQYF

J: TRBJ2-7
V: TRBV28
D: NA
size: NA
DNA: TGTGCCAGCACCCCGGCAGGGGAGTACGAGCAGTACTTC
CDR3: CASTPAGEYEQYF

J: TRBJ2-1
V: TRBV28
D: TRBD2
size: NA
DNA: TGTGCCAGCAGTTTCCGGGGGGGGCGTAATAATGAGCAGTTCTTC
CDR3: CASSFRGGRNNEQFF

J: TRBJ2-7
V: TRBV7-2
D: TRBD2
size: NA
DNA: TGTGCCAGCAGCCGGAGGACTAGCGGGAGCCCCCACGAGCAGTACTTC
CDR3: CASSRRTSGSPHEQYF

J: TRBJ2-1
V: TRBV28
D: TRBD2
size: few
DNA: TGTGCCAGCAGTCCCCGCGGGAGCCCTCACAATGAGCAGTTCTTC
CDR3: CASSPRGSPHNEQFF

J: TRBJ1-1
V: TRBV2
D: NA
size: NA
DNA: TGTGCCAGCAGTGAAGGAGGGTTCACTGAAGCTTTCTTT
CDR3: CASSEGGFTEAFF

J: TRBJ2-7
V: TRBV28
D: TRBD2
size: NA
DNA: TGTGCCAGCAGTCCCGGGACTAGCAGGGCCGTCTACGAAGGGTACTTC
CDR3: CASSPGTSRAVYEGYF

J: TRBJ2-7
V: TRBV9
D: TRBD1
size: NA
DNA: TGTGCCAGCAGCGTAGATCCGGGACAGAGCTCCTACGAGCAGTACTTC
CDR3: CASSVDPGQSSYEQYF

J: TRBJ1-1
V: TRBV5-8
D: NA
size: NA
DNA: TGTGCCAGCAGCTTGAACCCACAGGGAACTTTCTTT
CDR3: CASSLNPQGTFF

J: TRBJ2-2
V: TRBV14
D: NA
size: NA
DNA: TGTGCCAGCAGCCTACGGTCGAACACCGGGGAGCTGTTTTTT
CDR3: CASSLRSNTGELFF

J: TRBJ2-5
V: TRBV27
D: NA
size: NA
DNA: TGTGCCAGCAGTTTAAATGGGGAAGAGACCCAGTACTTC
CDR3: CASSLNGEETQYF

J: TRBJ2-5
V: TRBV4-1
D: TRBD1
size: NA
DNA: TGCGCCAGCAGCCAAGCCAGACTACAGGGGATTGAGGAGACCCAGTACTTC
CDR3: CASSQARLQGIEETQYF

J: TRBJ2-7
V: TRBV6-5
D: TRBD1
size: NA
DNA: TGTGCCAGCAGTCCCGGGACAGGCTACGAGCAGTACTTC
CDR3: CASSPGTGYEQYF

J: TRBJ2-3
V: TRBV13
D: NA
size: NA
DNA: TGTGCCAGCAGCCCACCCGGGACGTTTGGCACAGATACGCAGTATTTT
CDR3: CASSPPGTFGTDTQYF

J: TRBJ2-5
V: TRBV5-1
D: NA
size: NA
DNA: TGCGCCAGCACCGACCAAGAGACCCAGTACTTC
CDR3: CASTDQETQYF

J: TRBJ1-1
V: TRBV7-3
D: NA
size: NA
DNA: TGTGCCAGCAGCTTCTCCAGGGTTGGGACTGAAGCTTTCTTT
CDR3: CASSFSRVGTEAFF

J: TRBJ2-5
V: TRBV7-2
D: NA
size: NA
DNA: TGTGCCAGCAGCTTAATAGGGGGTGCTAGCGGAAAAGCCGGGGAGACCCAGTACTTC
CDR3: CASSLIGGASGKAGETQYF

J: TRBJ2-3
V: TRBV21-1
D: NA
size: NA
DNA: TGTGCCAGCAGCAAAGCCCATCACGACTCTCCGCCAGATACGCAGTATTTT
CDR3: CASSKAHHDSPPDTQYF

J: TRBJ1-4
V: TRBV7-9
D: NA
size: NA
DNA: TGTGCCAGCAGCTTTCGATCAACTAATGAAAAACTGTTTTTT
CDR3: CASSFRSTNEKLFF

J: TRBJ1-5
V: TRBV6-1
D: TRBD1
size: NA
DNA: TGTGCCAGCAGTGAAAGACAGGGGGGCGTCATGGCCCAGCATTTT
CDR3: CASSERQGGVMAQHF

J: TRBJ2-7
V: TRBV6-1
D: TRBD2
size: NA
DNA: TGTGCCAGCAGTGAGGGACTAGCGGGGGTTCCCTACGAGCAGTACTTC
CDR3: CASSEGLAGVPYEQYF

J: TRBJ1-6
V: TRBV7-2
D: NA
size: once
DNA: TGTGCCAGCAGCTTTCAGGGATCCCCTGGGTCACCCCTCCACTTT
CDR3: CASSFQGSPGSPLHF

J: TRBJ2-7
V: TRBV27
D: TRBD2
size: NA
DNA: TGTGCCAGCAGTTTACTAGCGGGTTCGGGGGAGCAGTACTTC
CDR3: CASSLLAGSGEQYF

J: TRBJ2-1
V: TRBV12-5
D: TRBD1
size: NA
DNA: TGTGCTAGTGGCTCCGGGACAGGCCACAATGAGCAGTTCTTC
CDR3: CASGSGTGHNEQFF

J: TRBJ2-7
V: TRBV7-3
D: NA
size: once
DNA: TGTGCCAGCAGCTTGCTGGGACCCGGGCCCCCCTTATACGAGCAGTACTTC
CDR3: CASSLLGPGPPLYEQYF

J: TRBJ2-2
V: TRBV4-2
D: TRBD2
size: NA
DNA: TGTGCCAGCAGCACGGGACTAGGCGTAACCGGGGAGCTGTTTTTT
CDR3: CASSTGLGVTGELFF

J: TRBJ2-3
V: TRBV5-1
D: NA
size: NA
DNA: TGCGCCAGCAGCTTGGAACGGGGCACAGATACGCAGTATTTT
CDR3: CASSLERGTDTQYF

J: TRBJ2-6
V: TRBV6-6
D: NA
size: NA
DNA: TGTGCCAGCAGTTACCTGGTCTCTGGGGCCAACGTCCTGACTTTC
CDR3: CASSYLVSGANVLTF

J: TRBJ2-7
V: TRBV21-1
D: NA
size: NA
DNA: TGTGCCAGCAGCAATAGGGACAGGCCCACCTACGAGCAGTACTTC
CDR3: CASSNRDRPTYEQYF

J: TRBJ2-1
V: TRBV2
D: TRBD2
size: NA
DNA: TGTGCCAGCGTGTCGGGGGGCTCCTACAATGAGCAGTTCTTC
CDR3: CASVSGGSYNEQFF

J: TRBJ2-7
V: TRBV27
D: NA
size: NA
DNA: TGTGCCAGCAGTTTATCTCACGACTGGACCTACGAGCAGTACTTC
CDR3: CASSLSHDWTYEQYF